The 15 T cell receptor beta chains below all came from one sample that was sequenced in a study of vaccination effects on CD4 cells after COVID-19. ViraFEST assay sequencing came after antigen-specific CD4+ T cells were expanded with viral peptide pools. It was after nine to ten days of culture that CD4+ T cells were isolated. This individual tested PCR-positive for SARS-CoV-2 infection between March and December 2020. What these receptors recognize is not known. Produced via immunoSEQ multiplex PCR; TCRdb's table is partial and in-frame only. This repertoire shows around 40,000 clones, approximately 72% found once; its top ten account for under 30%. The sequenced sample was CD4+ T cells from PBMCs cultured with a peptide pool, obtained before COVID-19 vaccination. These receptors all stem from a human donor who had a prior SARS-CoV-2 infection.

This clone has a handful of counts. The chain employs TRBV5-8 and TRBJ1-1, with D possibly matching TRBD1 (6 bases). V shed 5 bases and J shed 2 bases, with 10 bases lying between them. The CDR3 extends over 13 amino acids. Germline V gene lookup returns CDR1 SGHTS and CDR2 YDEGEE. The CDR3 DNA is TGTGCCAGCAGTACAGGGATTAACACTGAAGCTTTCTTT. Translation: CASSTGINTEAFF.

The V gene is TRBV5-4, the J gene TRBJ1-1; no clear D. Germline V gene lookup returns CDR1 SGHNT and CDR2 YYREEE (reference sequence). The CDR3 is made up of 16 amino acids. Trimming stripped 4 bases from V and 1 base from J, with 17 bases between. DNA of the CDR3: TGTGCCAGCAGCCGGTGGCCTGGTGGCGCGAACACTGAAGCTTTCTTT. It encodes CASSRWPGGANTEAFF.

The chain joins TRBV4-1 to TRBJ1-4; D unclear. Trimming took off 1 base at V and 0 bases at J, with 6 bases between the two ends. The germline gives CDR1 MGHRA, CDR2 YSYEKL. CDR3 length equals 15 residues. CDR3 sequence: CASSQVGATNEKLFF. The CDR3 DNA reads TGCGCCAGCAGCCAAGTCGGCGCAACTAATGAAAAACTGTTTTTT.

This chain connects TRBV19 to TRBJ1-3, with D perhaps TRBD1 (5 bases). Germline V CDR1 and CDR2: LNHDA, SQIVND (reference sequence). V lost 4 bases and J 6 bases, leaving 10 bases between the germline ends. The length of the CDR3 is 13 residues. The CDR3 nucleotides are TGTGCCAGTAGTAGACCGGGGGAAAACACCATATATTTT. It translates to CASSRPGENTIYF.

In its sample, this clone was seen a few times. The CDR3 DNA follows: TGTGCCAGCAGCTTAAACAGGGGAACTGAAGCTTTCTTT. Protein sequence: CASSLNRGTEAFF. This chain links TRBV7-8 with TRBJ1-1, with 7 bases that match TRBD1. V shed 2 bases, J shed 5 bases, and the junction held 2 bases outside the gene matches. Germline V gene data show CDR1 as SGHVS and CDR2 as FQNEAQ. This CDR3 comprises 13 residues.

This chain connects TRBV11-3 to TRBJ2-3; D uncertain. V was shortened by 5 bases and J by 8 bases, with 14 bases between the two germline ends. Germline CDR1 reads SGHNT; CDR2 reads YENEEA. The CDR3 extends over 13 amino acids. DNA for the CDR3: TGTGCCAGCAGCCGACATAGCCCCCCTACGCAGTATTTT. Amino acids: CASSRHSPPTQYF.

This clone has only a few counts. The rearrangement links TRBV30 to TRBJ1-2; D possibly corresponds to TRBD1 (5 bases). V was shortened by 2 bases and J by 2 bases, with 9 bases between the two germline ends. The CDR3 consists of 13 residues. The germline V gene encodes CDR1 GTSNPN and CDR2 SVGIG (reference sequence). The CDR3 nucleotides are TGTGCCTGGAGTCTTACAGGAAACTATGGCTACACCTTC. This sequence encodes CAWSLTGNYGYTF.

The chain recombines TRBV2 with TRBJ1-1; D call uncertain. CDR1 is SNHLY and CDR2 is FYNNEI in the germline V gene. The V and J ends lost 4 bases and 6 bases respectively, with 9 bases between them. The CDR3 is made up of 12 amino acids. CDR3 in amino acids: CASSGESPEAFF. In DNA form, the CDR3 reads TGTGCCAGCAGTGGCGAATCCCCTGAAGCTTTCTTT.

The chain employs TRBV20-1 and TRBJ2-3; D remains ambiguous. Trimming cost V 1 base and J 8 bases, with 7 bases left between them. Germline-derived CDR1 and CDR2 are DFQATT and SNEGSKA (reference sequence). The CDR3 is 11 residues long. CDR3 sequence: CSARVLGTQYF. In DNA, the CDR3 is TGCAGTGCTAGAGTCCTAGGTACGCAGTATTTT.

The count of this clone is one. V is TRBV11-2 and J is TRBJ2-1, with TRBD2 identical over 10 bases. This CDR3 region has 17 residues. V trimming: 5 bases; J trimming: 7 bases; junction bases outside the gene matches: 14. Per germline, CDR1 SGHAT and CDR2 FQNNGV. In DNA, the CDR3 is TGTGCCAGCAGCCTTCAAGCGGGAGGGGTGAATATGAATGAGCAGTTCTTC. Protein product: CASSLQAGGVNMNEQFF.

The chain couples TRBV10-3 to TRBJ2-1, with a possible D match to TRBD2 (6 bases). The germline V and J ends were trimmed by 6 bases and 0 bases, with 12 bases remaining between them. The CDR3 extends over 15 amino acids. CDR1 ENHRY and CDR2 SYGVKD come from the germline V gene. The CDR3: CAIRPDGSSYNEQFF. CDR3 DNA sequence: TGTGCCATCAGGCCAGACGGGAGCTCCTACAATGAGCAGTTCTTC.

The CDR3 DNA reads TGTGCCAGCAGCGCCATAGGGACAGGCCACTATGGCTACACCTTC. This gives the protein CASSAIGTGHYGYTF. The chain joins TRBV2 to TRBJ1-2, with 8 bases lining up with TRBD1. Germline-derived CDR1 and CDR2 are SNHLY and FYNNEI. J lost 3 bases, V lost 6 bases, and 9 bases had no gene match. This CDR3 comprises 15 residues.

The genes are TRBV6-1 and TRBJ1-2; D gene unclear. This CDR3 comprises 10 residues. CDR1 and CDR2 from the germline V gene are MNHNS and SASEGT. The ends were cut back, 2 bases at V and 5 bases at J, with 0 bases in the middle. The CDR3 DNA sequence: TGTGCCAGCAGTGAATATGGCTACACCTTC. Amino acids: CASSEYGYTF.

V and J are TRBV19 and TRBJ2-1; 9 positions match TRBD2. Trimming cost V 2 bases and J 2 bases; bases outside gene matches: 4. The CDR3 loop spans 16 amino acids. Germline V gives CDR1 LNHDA, CDR2 SQIVND (reference sequence). DNA for the CDR3: TGTGCCAGTAGTATATCAAGACTAGCGGCCTACAATGAGCAGTTCTTC. Residues: CASSISRLAAYNEQFF.

This chain links TRBV5-4 with TRBJ2-7; 9 bases are a match to TRBD1. This CDR3 comprises 14 residues. V trimming: 4 bases; J trimming: 6 bases; junction bases outside the gene matches: 8. The V gene's germline CDR1 is SGHNT and CDR2 YYREEE (reference sequence). CDR3 region: CASSDTGGPREQYF. As DNA, the CDR3 is TGTGCCAGCAGCGACACAGGGGGCCCGCGCGAGCAGTACTTC.